This is a list of T cell receptor beta chains from one sample in a study of cytomegalovirus exposure and HLA in healthy donors. TCRdb's table, derived via immunoSEQ multiplex PCR, lists solely in-frame clones and lacks some. The sample holds about 130,000 clones, approximately 80% seen once. The sequenced material came from PBMCs. Source of these receptors: a man aged 25 to 45 in good health and CMV-seropositive. Each CDR3 is given with its conserved first and last residue. A D gene is named only where the DNA matches it firmly. The size of a clone is reported for some rows only, either as once, few or many, or as a class for expanded clones.

NA	TRBD2	TRBV2	TRBJ2-4	CASRRTSGDKNIQYF	TGTGCCAGCAGGAGGACTAGCGGGGACAAAAACATTCAGTACTTC
NA	TRBD2	TRBV7-2	TRBJ2-7	CASSLVVSSGGYEQYF	TGTGCCAGCAGCTTAGTAGTCTCGAGCGGGGGGTACGAGCAGTACTTC
NA	NA	TRBV27	TRBJ2-1	CASSSSGGSYNEQFF	NA
few	TRBD2	TRBV27	TRBJ2-2	CASSLRGLAGRNTGELFF	TGTGCCAGCAGTTTACGGGGACTAGCGGGGAGGAACACCGGGGAGCTGTTTTTT
NA	TRBD1	TRBV9	TRBJ1-2	CASSVAGGHGYTF	TGTGCCAGCAGCGTAGCAGGGGGCCATGGCTACACCTTC
NA	TRBD1	TRBV12-5	TRBJ1-2	CASGLVVRGHYGYTF	TGTGCTAGTGGTTTGGTAGTCAGGGGGCATTATGGCTACACCTTC
once	NA	TRBV28	TRBJ2-5	CASTPRGNQAQYF	TGTGCCAGCACTCCCCGGGGAAATCAAGCCCAGTACTTC
NA	TRBD1	TRBV5-4	TRBJ2-7	CASSYTGGPYEQYF	TGTGCCAGCAGCTACACAGGGGGACCCTACGAGCAGTACTTC
NA	NA	TRBV7-8	TRBJ1-3	CASSLTSGVGNTIYF	TGTGCCAGCAGCTTGACTTCGGGTGTAGGAAACACCATATATTTT
NA	NA	TRBV7-9	TRBJ2-6	CASSLIPSGANVLTF	TGTGCCAGCAGCTTAATCCCATCTGGGGCCAACGTCCTGACTTTC
NA	NA	TRBV7-2	TRBJ1-4	CASSPTGGRGKEKLFF	TGTGCCAGCAGTCCTACCGGAGGCAGGGGAAAAGAAAAACTGTTTTTT
NA	NA	TRBV19	TRBJ1-5	CASSSTTTGFQPQHF	TGTGCCAGTAGTTCCACGACCACAGGGTTTCAGCCCCAGCATTTT
NA	NA	TRBV7-8	TRBJ2-3	CASSSWAVTDTQYF	TGTGCCAGCAGCTCATGGGCAGTAACAGATACGCAGTATTTT
NA	NA	TRBV5-1	TRBJ2-7	CASSLEIGGLHSYEQYF	TGCGCCAGCAGCTTGGAAATTGGAGGATTACACTCCTACGAGCAGTACTTC
NA	TRBD1	TRBV7-2	TRBJ2-7	CASSPTTTGGGYEQYF	TGTGCCAGCAGCCCTACCACGACAGGGGGGGGGTACGAGCAGTACTTC
once	TRBD2	TRBV7-9	TRBJ2-3	CASSTTSGGTDTQYF	TGTGCCAGCAGCACGACTAGCGGGGGAACAGATACGCAGTATTTT
once	TRBD1	TRBV30	TRBJ1-1	CAWSAGGSSEAFF	TGTGCCTGGAGCGCAGGGGGCTCTTCTGAAGCTTTCTTT
NA	NA	TRBV6-4	TRBJ2-2	CASSESGTGELFF	TGTGCCAGCAGCGAATCGGGCACCGGGGAGCTGTTTTTT
NA	NA	TRBV7-2	TRBJ2-4	CASSHPKGELAKNIQYF	TGTGCCAGCAGTCACCCTAAGGGAGAACTAGCCAAAAACATTCAGTACTTC
NA	NA	TRBV19	TRBJ1-5	CASSSRLPQGINQPQHF	TGTGCCAGTAGTAGTAGACTGCCCCAGGGGATCAATCAGCCCCAGCATTTT
NA	TRBD1	TRBV7-2	TRBJ1-5	CASSFQSGGGQPQHF	TGTGCCAGCAGCTTCCAATCAGGGGGCGGTCAGCCCCAGCATTTT
NA	TRBD1	TRBV6-6	TRBJ2-5	CASRQGGGETQYF	TGTGCCAGCAGACAAGGGGGCGGGGAGACCCAGTACTTC
NA	TRBD2	TRBV30	TRBJ2-7	CAWSQRGGSSYEQYF	TGTGCCTGGAGTCAACGGGGGGGCAGCTCCTACGAGCAGTACTTC
few	TRBD2	TRBV7-9	TRBJ2-7	CASSLSTSGAYEQYF	TGTGCCAGCAGCCTGTCGACTAGCGGGGCCTACGAGCAGTACTTC
NA	NA	TRBV19	TRBJ1-5	CASRDGVINQPQHF	TGTGCCAGTAGGGACGGGGTTATCAATCAGCCCCAGCATTTT
NA	NA	TRBV28	TRBJ1-1	CASSIGGGTEAFF	TGTGCCAGCAGTATTGGGGGGGGCACTGAAGCTTTCTTT
NA	TRBD2	TRBV4-1	TRBJ2-2	CASSRWASGGSVTGELFF	TGCGCCAGCAGCAGGTGGGCTAGCGGGGGTTCGGTCACCGGGGAGCTGTTTTTT
NA	TRBD1	TRBV5-6	TRBJ2-7	CASSRTGTGVYEQYF	TGTGCCAGCAGCCGAACCGGGACAGGGGTATACGAGCAGTACTTC
NA	TRBD2	TRBV5-4	TRBJ2-3	CASSFRLAGSTDTQYF	TGTGCCAGCAGCTTTCGGCTAGCGGGTAGCACAGATACGCAGTATTTT
NA	NA	TRBV18	TRBJ2-6	CASSPEVSGANVLTF	TGTGCCAGCTCACCAGAGGTTTCTGGGGCCAACGTCCTGACTTTC
NA	NA	TRBV2	TRBJ1-1	CASGGGGLRTEAFF	TGTGCCAGCGGCGGGGGGGGGCTGCGCACTGAAGCTTTCTTT
NA	TRBD1	TRBV5-1	TRBJ2-5	CASSLMGQGETQYF	TGCGCCAGCAGCTTGATGGGACAGGGAGAGACCCAGTACTTC
NA	NA	TRBV6-5	TRBJ2-5	CASSYGQNQETQYF	TGTGCCAGCAGTTACGGCCAGAACCAAGAGACCCAGTACTTC
NA	NA	TRBV7-2	TRBJ1-1	CASSLSLDTEAFF	TGTGCCAGCAGCTTATCCCTCGACACTGAAGCTTTCTTT
NA	NA	TRBV19	TRBJ1-2	CASSVPRVSYGYTF	TGTGCCAGTAGTGTGCCCAGGGTGTCCTATGGCTACACCTTC
NA	NA	TRBV28	TRBJ1-2	CATEGGPNYGYTF	TGTGCCACCGAGGGGGGGCCTAACTATGGCTACACCTTC
few	TRBD1	TRBV4-1	TRBJ2-7	CASSPPGTGTNEQYF	TGCGCCAGCAGCCCGCCCGGGACAGGAACTAACGAGCAGTACTTC
few	NA	TRBV19	TRBJ2-2	CASTPPALGGLSYTGELFF	TGTGCCAGTACACCCCCGGCCTTAGGCGGGTTGAGTTACACCGGGGAGCTGTTTTTT
NA	NA	TRBV23-1	TRBJ2-7	CASRGRLYEQYF	TGCGCCAGCAGGGGCAGGCTGTACGAGCAGTACTTC
NA	NA	TRBV7-3	TRBJ2-3	CASSLTGASSTDTQYF	TGTGCCAGCAGCTTAACGGGGGCTAGTAGCACAGATACGCAGTATTTT
NA	TRBD2	TRBV5-4	TRBJ2-7	CASSRTSGNDEQYF	TGTGCCAGCAGTAGGACTAGCGGGAACGACGAGCAGTACTTC
NA	NA	TRBV7-3	TRBJ2-3	CASSFLGARDTQYF	TGTGCCAGCAGCTTTCTGGGGGCAAGGGATACGCAGTATTTT
once	TRBD1	TRBV9	TRBJ2-3	CASSSTPGTGGRTDTQYF	TGTGCCAGCAGCTCCACTCCGGGGACAGGGGGACGCACAGATACGCAGTATTTT
NA	NA	TRBV15	TRBJ1-3	CATSRDITGGGNTIYF	TGTGCCACCAGCAGAGATATCACCGGGGGTGGAAACACCATATATTTT
NA	TRBD2	TRBV18	TRBJ2-1	CASSLAGTSGIEQFF	TGTGCCAGCTCACTAGCCGGGACTAGCGGGATTGAGCAGTTCTTC
NA	TRBD1	TRBV9	TRBJ1-5	CASSVGQGEKPQHF	TGTGCCAGCAGCGTAGGTCAGGGGGAAAAGCCCCAGCATTTT
NA	NA	TRBV25-1	TRBJ1-3	CASSSIGQTISGNTIYF	TGTGCCAGCAGCTCCATCGGACAGACCATCTCTGGAAACACCATATATTTT
NA	TRBD1	TRBV7-9	TRBJ1-4	CASSLAGTEGEKLFF	TGTGCCAGCAGCTTAGCCGGGACAGAAGGTGAAAAACTGTTTTTT
NA	TRBD2	TRBV7-8	TRBJ2-3	CASSFQAGGRTDTQYF	TGTGCCAGCAGCTTCCAAGCGGGAGGCCGCACAGATACGCAGTATTTT
NA	TRBD1	TRBV29-1	TRBJ1-2	CSVERDRVNGYTF	TGCAGCGTTGAACGGGACAGGGTAAACGGCTACACCTTC
NA	TRBD2	TRBV11-3	TRBJ2-1	CASSSGTSGINEQFF	TGTGCCAGCAGCTCCGGGACTAGCGGGATAAATGAGCAGTTCTTC
NA	TRBD1	TRBV6-5	TRBJ2-1	CASRGQGHYNEQFF	TGTGCCAGCAGGGGACAGGGTCACTACAATGAGCAGTTCTTC
NA	TRBD2	TRBV5-6	TRBJ2-2	CASRLAGGTGELFF	TGTGCCAGCAGGTTAGCGGGAGGCACCGGGGAGCTGTTTTTT
NA	NA	TRBV5-6	TRBJ2-1	CASSLYRANEQFF	TGTGCCAGCAGCTTGTACAGGGCGAATGAGCAGTTCTTC
NA	NA	TRBV5-4	TRBJ2-2	CASSLDRSGELFF	TGTGCCAGCAGCTTGGACAGGTCGGGGGAGCTGTTTTTT
NA	TRBD2	TRBV5-1	TRBJ2-3	CASSLASGRGTDTQYF	TGCGCCAGCAGCTTGGCCAGCGGGAGGGGCACAGATACGCAGTATTTT
NA	NA	TRBV9	TRBJ1-2	CASSETGPITYGYTF	TGTGCCAGCAGCGAGACAGGCCCAATTACCTATGGCTACACCTTC